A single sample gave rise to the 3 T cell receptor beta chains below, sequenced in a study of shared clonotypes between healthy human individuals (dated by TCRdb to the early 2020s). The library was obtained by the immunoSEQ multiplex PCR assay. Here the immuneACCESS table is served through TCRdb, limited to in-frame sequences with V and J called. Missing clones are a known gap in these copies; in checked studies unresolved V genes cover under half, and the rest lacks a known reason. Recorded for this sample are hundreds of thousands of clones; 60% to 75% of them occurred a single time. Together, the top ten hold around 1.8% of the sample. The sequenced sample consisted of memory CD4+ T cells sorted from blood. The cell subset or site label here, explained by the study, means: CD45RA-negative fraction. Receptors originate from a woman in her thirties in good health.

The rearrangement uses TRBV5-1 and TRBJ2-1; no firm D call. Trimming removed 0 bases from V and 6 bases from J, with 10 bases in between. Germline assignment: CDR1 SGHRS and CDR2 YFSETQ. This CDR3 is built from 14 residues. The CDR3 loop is CASSLGQAINEQFF. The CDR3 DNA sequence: TGCGCCAGCAGCTTGGGTCAGGCGATCAATGAGCAGTTCTTC.

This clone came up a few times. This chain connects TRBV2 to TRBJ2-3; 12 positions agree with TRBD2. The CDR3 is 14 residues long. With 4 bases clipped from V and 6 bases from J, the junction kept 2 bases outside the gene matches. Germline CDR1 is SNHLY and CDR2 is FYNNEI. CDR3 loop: CASSVTSGRDTQYF. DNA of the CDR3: TGTGCCAGCAGTGTTACTAGCGGGAGGGATACGCAGTATTTT.

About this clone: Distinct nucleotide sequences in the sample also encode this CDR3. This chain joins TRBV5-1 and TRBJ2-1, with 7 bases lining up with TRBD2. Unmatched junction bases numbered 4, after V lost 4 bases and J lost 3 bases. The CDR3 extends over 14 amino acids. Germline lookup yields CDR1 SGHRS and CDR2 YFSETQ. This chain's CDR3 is CASSRDYIYNEQFF. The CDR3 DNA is TGCGCCAGCAGCCGGGACTACATCTACAATGAGCAGTTCTTC.